The 30 T cell receptor beta chains presented below share a single source sample, sequenced in a study of blood T cells in healthy people across ages. A second PCR, run for about 7 to 11 cycles, used a sample-barcoded 5' primer plus a J-beta primer mix. TCRdb re-derived calls from the 5' RACE reads in MiXCR, one entry per CDR3 protein. The table has some 940,000 distinct CDR3 sequences, almost 30% seen once; the top ten hold roughly 10%. These data were likewise used in another study, on T cells of mothers and their children.

Sequenced input: blood. The receptors come from a woman in her thirties or forties in good health.

This rearrangement joins TRBV2 to TRBJ1-2; 8 bases line up with TRBD1. The CDR3 totals 13 residues. V shed 7 bases and J 1 base; nucleotides not matched to a gene: 2. Germline V gene lookup returns CDR1 SNHLY and CDR2 FYNNEI. CDR3 sequence reads: CASNTGGNYGYTF. DNA of the CDR3: TGTGCCAGCAATACAGGGGGTAACTATGGCTACACCTTC.

This clonotype has a handful of counts. The chain employs TRBV6-5 and TRBJ2-1, with a tentative D call TRBD1 (6 bases). Germline V gene data show CDR1 as MNHEY and CDR2 as SVGAGI. V was trimmed by 7 bases and J by 0 bases, leaving 16 bases between them. The CDR3 totals 16 residues. This CDR3 reads CASKTIRGYSYNEQFF. In DNA form, the CDR3 reads TGTGCCAGCAAGACAATCAGGGGTTACTCCTACAATGAGCAGTTCTTC.

This clonotype was counted only a few times. V and J are TRBV4-3 and TRBJ2-6; the match to TRBD1 covers 10 bases. V shed 3 bases, J shed 0 bases, and the junction held 2 bases outside the gene matches. Germline CDR1 LGHNA, CDR2 YSLEER. The CDR3 contains 17 residues. The CDR3 bases are TGCGCCAGCAGCCAGCGGACAGGGGGCTCTGGGGCCAACGTCCTGACTTTC. Protein sequence: CASSQRTGGSGANVLTF.

This sequence joins TRBV21-1 and TRBJ2-5. TRBV21-1 is a pseudogene. This CDR3 spans 14 amino acids. The CDR3, as DNA: TGTGCCAGCAACCTGACTTGTCTAGGGGAGACCCAGTACTTC. It is translated as CASNLTCLGETQYF.

This clonotype was observed at least ten times. At one of its ends the junction is not consistent with the germline gene, which may arise from a read error. J is TRBJ1-5 and V is TRBV5-1, with a weak D call TRBD1 (6 bases). The CDR3 has 15 residues. CDR1 and CDR2 (germline): SGHRS, YFSETQ. This chain's CDR3 is CASSLGGTSNQPQHF. CDR3 DNA: TGTGCCAGCAGCTTAGGAGGGACAAGCAATCAGCCCCAGCATTTT.

V usage is TRBV29-1 and J usage is TRBJ1-4, with D perhaps TRBD1 (5 bases). Between the trimmed V and J ends, which lost 4 bases and 6 bases, there was a span of 12 bases. CDR1 is SQVTM, CDR2 ANQGSEA, per germline. The CDR3 is 13 amino acids. CDR3 sequence (DNA): TGCAGCGTTGTTAGGGACCTGGATGAAAAACTGTTTTTT. Amino acid sequence: CSVVRDLDEKLFF.

The J gene is TRBJ2-2, the V gene TRBV5-1, with D uncertain. The CDR3 covers 15 residues. The ends were cut back, 7 bases at V and 1 base at J, with 14 bases in the middle. Germline CDR1 SGHRS, CDR2 YFSETQ. CDR3: CASELGPENTGELFF. CDR3 nucleotides: TGCGCCAGCGAGCTTGGGCCAGAGAACACCGGGGAGCTGTTTTTT. The full variable domain, its missing parts supplied by reference TRBV5-1 and TRBJ2-2, is KAGVTQTPRYLIKTRGQQVTLSCSPISGHRSVSWYQQTPGQGLQFLFEYFSETQRNKGNFPGRFSGRQFSNSRSEMNVSTLELGDSALYLCASELGPENTGELFFGEGSRLTVL.

This chain links TRBV5-1 with TRBJ2-3; tentatively, D is TRBD2 (6 bases). The CDR3 is 16 residues long. V lost 3 bases, J lost 4 bases, and 18 bases lay in between. Germline values: CDR1 SGHRS, CDR2 YFSETQ. This CDR3 is CASSSTSSAYADTQYF. The CDR3 region has the DNA TGCGCCAGCAGCTCAACCTCTAGCGCTTACGCAGATACGCAGTATTTT.

The sample holds a few counts of this clonotype. The J gene is TRBJ1-2, the V gene TRBV7-9; D remains ambiguous. CDR1 SEHNR and CDR2 FQNEAQ come from the germline V gene (reference sequence). V gave up 4 bases and J gave up 5 bases, with 17 bases separating them. The CDR3 covers 15 residues. CDR3 sequence reads: CASSSAGREPYGYTF. Here the CDR3 DNA reads TGTGCCAGCAGCTCCGCAGGCCGAGAACCATATGGCTACACCTTC.

This clonotype was counted many times. The chain's CDR3 is CASSLAALDTQYF. As DNA, the CDR3 is TGTGCCAGCAGCTTAGCTGCGCTGGATACGCAGTATTTT. This sequence joins TRBV7-3 and TRBJ2-3; D unclear. This CDR3 comprises 13 residues. Germline CDR1 and CDR2: SGHTA and FQGTGA. The V gene lost 2 bases and the J gene lost 6 bases, with 9 bases spanning the gap. Complete variable domain (other parts from reference TRBV7-3 and TRBJ2-3): GAGVSQTPSNKVTEKGKYVELRCDPISGHTALYWYRQSLGQGPEFLIYFQGTGAADDSGLPNDRFFAVRPEGSVSTLKIQRTERGDSAVYLCASSLAALDTQYFGPGTRLTVL.

With respect to this clonotype: One end of the junction is discordant with germline, which a read error may explain. V usage is TRBV6-5 and J usage is TRBJ2-7, with a tentative D call TRBD1 (6 bases). CDR1 is MNHEY and CDR2 is SVGAGI in the germline V gene. The CDR3 is 18 amino acids. DNA of the CDR3: TGTGCCGGCAGCTACGATTCCGAACAGGGAGTAGAACCGGACGAGCAGTACTTC. Translated, it gives CAGSYDSEQGVEPDEQYF.

This chain joins TRBV6-6 and TRBJ2-7; D gene unclear. Trimming took off 4 bases at V and 6 bases at J, with 10 bases between the two ends. CDR1 and CDR2 (germline): MNHNY, SVGAGI (reference sequence). CDR3 length equals 12 residues. CDR3 sequence reads: CASSFDKPEQYF. In DNA, the CDR3 is TGTGCCAGCAGTTTCGACAAACCCGAGCAGTACTTC.

This clonotype was recorded many times. The chain is built from TRBV18 and TRBJ2-7; D unclear. This CDR3 has 12 amino acids. Trimming removed 3 bases at V and 6 bases at J, with 9 bases between. Per germline, CDR1 KGHSH and CDR2 LQKENI. CDR3 loop: CASSPTASEQYF. DNA of the CDR3: TGTGCCAGCTCACCTACAGCGAGCGAGCAGTACTTC.

In this sample, this clonotype turned up a few times. The chain is built from TRBV6-5 and TRBJ2-3; tentatively, D is TRBD2 (7 bases). In germline, CDR1 is MNHEY, CDR2 SVGAGI. The V and J ends lost 2 bases and 0 bases respectively, with 18 bases between them. The CDR3 sequence is 18 residues long. The CDR3 reads CASSYRSGAGASTDTQYF. The CDR3 region has the DNA TGTGCCAGCAGTTACCGGTCGGGGGCGGGGGCTAGCACAGATACGCAGTATTTT.

Many counts were recorded for this clonotype. The chain couples TRBV3-1 to TRBJ2-5; the D is unclear. Judging by the DNA end, TRBJ2-7 fits better; the J call may be wrong. The germline gives CDR1 LGHDT, CDR2 YNNKEL (reference sequence). The CDR3 totals 14 residues. CDR3 loop: CASSQQTVITEQYF. The CDR3 bases are TGTGCCAGCAGCCAACAGACCGTAATTACCGAGCAGTACTTC.

In its sample, this clonotype was seen many times. This rearrangement joins TRBV18 to TRBJ1-1; 7 nucleotides match TRBD1. V dropped 1 base and J dropped 10; count of bases not matched to a gene: 12. Germline V CDR1 and CDR2: KGHSH, LQKENI. The CDR3 contains 15 residues. This CDR3 is CASSPQDRSSRVAFF. The CDR3 DNA is TGTGCCAGCTCACCACAGGACAGGTCCTCGAGGGTAGCTTTCTTT.

This clonotype was detected many times. This chain connects TRBV9 to TRBJ2-3; D is possibly TRBD2 (6 bases). Germline lookup yields CDR1 SGDLS and CDR2 YYNGEE. The CDR3 is 14 amino acids. V gave up 4 bases and J gave up 5 bases, with 14 bases separating them. The CDR3 here is CASSQLAGRDTQYF. The CDR3 DNA reads as TGTGCCAGCAGCCAACTAGCAGGGAGAGATACGCAGTATTTT.

For this clonotype: With a much larger clone just one base away, this may be a read error. The chain couples TRBV29-1 to TRBJ2-7; D unclear. The germline gives CDR1 SQVTM, CDR2 ANQGSEA. The length of the CDR3 is 12 residues. For the CDR3, the DNA is TGCGGCGGTGGGTACAACTCCCGCGAGCAGTACTTC. This gives the protein CGGGYNSREQYF.

This clonotype appeared many times. The chain combines TRBV7-2 with TRBJ2-7; D call uncertain. The CDR3 spans 13 residues. Germline V lookup: CDR1 SGHTA, CDR2 FQGNSA. Trimming cost V 5 bases and J 2 bases, with 10 bases left between them. CDR3 region: CASSHSGTYEQYF. The CDR3 bases are TGTGCCAGCAGCCACAGTGGCACCTACGAGCAGTACTTC.

This clonotype has at least ten counts. In nucleotides, the CDR3 is TGTGCCAGCAGCCCCGCCGGACAGGGTGGGTTAGAGACCCAGTACTTC. Translation: CASSPAGQGGLETQYF. The chain is built from TRBV28 and TRBJ2-5; 8 positions agree with TRBD1. The CDR3 has 16 residues. Germline assignment: CDR1 MDHEN and CDR2 SYDVKM. Germline trimming cut 6 bases from V and 4 bases from J; bases unmatched to any gene: 13.

The chain has TRBV12-3 or TRBV12-4 and TRBJ2-7; 10 nucleotides line up with TRBD1. V shed 6 bases and J 7 bases; nucleotides not matched to a gene: 9. This CDR3 spans 14 amino acids. The CDR3 spells CASRSDRGTHEQYF. The CDR3, as DNA: TGTGCCAGCAGATCGGACAGGGGGACTCATGAGCAGTACTTC.

This clonotype turned up a few times. In DNA form, the CDR3 reads TGTGCCAGCAGCCGTAACTCAGGGTCTCCCCTCCACTTT. It translates to CASSRNSGSPLHF. This chain links TRBV5-6 with TRBJ1-6, with D perhaps TRBD1 (5 bases). Germline V gene lookup returns CDR1 SGHDT and CDR2 YYEEEE. V was shortened by 4 bases and J by 13 bases, with 15 bases between the two germline ends. This CDR3 region has 13 residues. The complete variable domain, with remaining parts taken from reference TRBV5-6 and TRBJ1-6, reads DAGVTQSPTHLIKTRGQQVTLRCSPKSGHDTVSWYQQALGQGPQFIFQYYEEEERQRGNFPDRFSGHQFPNYSSELNVNALLLGDSALYLCASSRNSGSPLHFGNGTRLTVT.

This clonotype came up many times. The V call is TRBV29-1, the J call TRBJ2-1, with TRBD2 identical over 13 bases. V lost 7 bases to trimming and J lost 6 bases; unmatched junction nucleotides: 9. CDR1 and CDR2 from the germline V gene are SQVTM and ANQGSEA. CDR3 length equals 15 residues. The CDR3 protein is CSARTSGGMSNEQFF. CDR3 DNA sequence: TGCAGCGCCCGGACTAGCGGGGGCATGTCCAATGAGCAGTTCTTC.

The gene calls are TRBV20-1 and TRBJ2-4, with D possibly being TRBD1 or TRBD2 (6 bases each). The J call may be mistaken, given a closer DNA end match to TRBJ2-7. The CDR3 loop spans 12 amino acids. Per germline, CDR1 DFQATT and CDR2 SNEGSKA (reference sequence). Here the CDR3 reads CSALGGVDEQYF. The CDR3 DNA follows: TGCAGTGCTCTGGGGGGCGTCGACGAGCAGTACTTC.

This clonotype was seen only once. As DNA, the CDR3 is TGTGCCAGCAGCTTCACCGGGACAGGGCGGGACGAGCAGTACTTC. Translated, it gives CASSFTGTGRDEQYF. The rearrangement joins TRBV5-8 to TRBJ2-7, with 9 bases that match TRBD1. V lost 2 bases and J lost 5; bases outside the gene matches: 8. Germline CDR1 is SGHTS and CDR2 is YDEGEE. This CDR3 contains 15 residues.

This clonotype appeared a few times. The chain couples TRBV4-1 to TRBJ2-5, with TRBD1 matching over 7 bases. Germline values: CDR1 MGHRA, CDR2 YSYEKL. With V trimmed by 0 bases and J by 2 bases, 6 bases remained unmatched. The CDR3 consists of 16 residues. DNA of the CDR3: TGCGCCAGCAGCCAAGATTCAGGGGGTGATCAAGAGACCCAGTACTTC. Protein sequence: CASSQDSGGDQETQYF.

This clonotype turned up a few times. This rearrangement joins TRBV10-3 to TRBJ1-1; D might be TRBD1 (5 bases). The V and J ends lost 10 bases and 8 bases respectively, with 17 bases between them. The CDR3 spans 12 residues. CDR1 and CDR2 (germline): ENHRY, SYGVKD. This chain's CDR3 is CATKREGTEAFF. The CDR3 DNA sequence: TGTGCCACGAAAAGGGAGGGGACGGAAGCTTTCTTT.

This clonotype was picked up one time. A read error may explain this, as a much larger clone is one base away. The chain uses TRBV10-3 and TRBJ2-7; possibly TRBD1 or TRBD2 for D (6 bases each). Gene TRBJ2-5 matches the end of the DNA better, so the J call may be wrong. Germline V gives CDR1 ENHRY, CDR2 SYGVKD. CDR3 length: 13 residues. The CDR3 here is CAIKDGGGETQYF. CDR3 DNA: TGTGCCATCAAGGACGGGGGCGGGGAGACCCAGTACTTC.

This clonotype occurred many times. The chain recombines TRBV12-3 or TRBV12-4 with TRBJ2-4, with D possibly matching TRBD2 (6 bases). The CDR3 length is 15 residues. V was cut by 6 bases and J by 5 bases, with 17 bases left in between. The CDR3, as DNA: TGTGCCAGCAGAGCCCGCGGGACGGACGAAAACATTCAGTACTTC. This gives the protein CASRARGTDENIQYF.

The J gene is TRBJ2-7, the V gene TRBV4-1, with 11 bases matching TRBD1. V shed 1 base and J 2 bases; nucleotides not matched to a gene: 7. CDR3 length: 17 residues. Germline V CDR1 and CDR2: MGHRA, YSYEKL. The CDR3 coding sequence is TGCGCCAGCAGCCAAGGGGGGGACAGGGGGTCCCCCTACGAGCAGTACTTC. Translation: CASSQGGDRGSPYEQYF.